This T cell receptor (beta chain) emerged from a study of T cells in Graves' hyperthyroidism and ophthalmopathy. This clonotype has at least ten counts. Amplified TCR beta CDR3 regions derived from RNA transcripts. With the HTBI primer set, the TCR CDR3 went through a first round of RT-PCR. TCRdb re-analysed the multiplex PCR reads in MiXCR, keeping a single row per CDR3 protein. The sample consists of hundreds of thousands of distinct CDR3 sequences, approximately 13% of them appearing once. Germline V gene lookup returns CDR1 SGHRS and CDR2 YFSETQ. This CDR3 has 15 amino acids. V was cut by 2 bases and J by 2 bases, with 12 bases left in between.

Input material: blood. The chain is built from TRBV5-1 and TRBJ2-3, with unresolved D. The TCR comes from a woman under 40 with Graves' hyperthyroidism that later progressed to Graves' ophthalmopathy. The CDR3 sequence is CASSFKGSSTDTQYF. CDR3 DNA sequence: TGCGCCAGCAGCTTCAAGGGATCATCCACAGATACGCAGTATTTT.